This entry describes one TCR beta chain. Only in-frame clones appear in the TCRdb table, and some are missing; sequencing was by immunoSEQ multiplex PCR. Of about 88,000 clones in the sample, around nine tenths were seen once. This entry belongs to a study of blood T cell repertoires in COVID-19. With V trimmed by 2 bases and J by 2 bases, 2 bases remained unmatched. CDR1 is WNHNN, CDR2 SYGVQD, per germline (reference sequence). This CDR3 spans 15 amino acids. V is TRBV10-1 and J is TRBJ2-1; TRBD1 agrees at 8 bases. This sequence originates from a man between 60 and 70 years old with acute or convalescent COVID-19. Sequencing was done on a sample of peripheral blood. The CDR3 region has the DNA TGCGCCAGCAGTGAGGGACAGGGAACCTACAATGAGCAGTTCTTC. Encoded protein: CASSEGQGTYNEQFF.